The 16 T cell receptor beta chains below were found in one sample sequenced in a study of blood T cell repertoires in COVID-19 (TCRdb year 2020). Library preparation was by the immunoSEQ multiplex PCR assay. TCRdb took over this immuneACCESS table, retaining in-frame rearrangements with V and J assigned. Such tables are incomplete; in checked studies, under half of the missing clones stem from an unresolved V gene, and the remainder is unexplained. Here the sample has more than 85,000 clones; roughly four fifths occur a single time. The ten largest make up 16% of the sample. The sequenced sample was peripheral blood. These TCRs come from a woman in her fifties or sixties with acute or convalescent COVID-19.

CDR3 protein: CASRGGGVETQYF. The CDR3, as DNA: TGTGCCAGCAGAGGGGGAGGGGTAGAGACCCAGTACTTC. The chain combines TRBV21-1 with TRBJ2-5; TRBD2, the table's D call, was not compared with the DNA. TRBV21-1 is listed as a pseudogene. The CDR3 covers 13 residues.

The rearrangement uses TRBV6-2 or TRBV6-3 and TRBJ2-2, with 7 bases identical to TRBD1. V gave up 5 bases and J gave up 4 bases; unmatched junction bases: 1. Per germline, CDR1 MNHEY and CDR2 SVGEGT. The CDR3 runs 13 residues. For the CDR3, the DNA is TGTGCCAGCAGTGACAGGGTCACCGGGGAGCTGTTTTTT. The encoded protein is CASSDRVTGELFF.

This clone was counted between two and nine times. The V gene is TRBV7-9, the J gene TRBJ2-5; TRBD2 matches at 9 bases. Germline trimming cut 1 base from V and 5 bases from J; bases unmatched to any gene: 8. CDR3 size: 16 residues. The germline gives CDR1 SEHNR, CDR2 FQNEAQ (reference sequence). CDR3 protein: CASSLGRLAGLETQYF. In DNA form, the CDR3 reads TGTGCCAGCAGCTTAGGGAGGCTAGCGGGGTTGGAGACCCAGTACTTC.

V gene TRBV4-3 combines with J gene TRBJ1-5; D is unclear. Per germline, CDR1 LGHNA and CDR2 YSLEER. CDR3 length: 15 amino acids. V was clipped by 0 bases and J by 5 bases, with 11 bases between them. The CDR3 here is CASSQDMSAHQPQHF. As DNA, the CDR3 is TGCGCCAGCAGCCAAGACATGAGCGCCCATCAGCCCCAGCATTTT.

The table lists this clone with a few counts. The chain employs TRBV28 and TRBJ1-2; 10 nucleotides line up with TRBD1. The CDR3 spans 15 residues. J gave up 3 bases and V 3 bases, and 4 bases lay outside the gene matches. Germline CDR1 and CDR2: MDHEN and SYDVKM. The chain's CDR3 is CASSFETGGDYGYTF. CDR3 sequence (DNA): TGTGCCAGCAGTTTCGAGACAGGGGGCGACTATGGCTACACCTTC.

The V gene is TRBV11-3, the J gene TRBJ2-4; TRBD2 might be the D (6 bases). The CDR3 length is 16 residues. Deletions cut 0 bases from V and 7 bases from J, with 16 bases between. Germline CDR1 SGHNT, CDR2 YENEEA. This CDR3 is CASSLDGAGMLNIQYF. Here the CDR3 DNA reads TGTGCCAGCAGCTTAGACGGGGCGGGGATGCTGAACATTCAGTACTTC. The entire variable domain, with the rest obtained from reference TRBV11-3 and TRBJ2-4, is as follows: EAGVVQSPRYKIIEKKQPVAFWCNPISGHNTLYWYLQNLGQGPELLIRYENEEAVDDSQLPKDRFSAERLKGVDSTLKIQPAELGDSAVYLCASSLDGAGMLNIQYFGAGTRLSVL.

This clone showed up many times. This chain uses TRBV7-2 with TRBJ2-7; D is perhaps TRBD2 (6 bases). CDR3 length: 13 amino acids. V shed 5 bases and J shed 2 bases, with 10 bases lying between them. Germline CDR1 SGHTA, CDR2 FQGNSA. The CDR3 loop is CASSPGVAYEQYF. The DNA of the CDR3 is TGTGCCAGCAGCCCGGGGGTCGCCTACGAGCAGTACTTC.

This clone was counted between two and nine times. The rearrangement uses TRBV5-5 and TRBJ1-5; the D gene is possibly TRBD1 (5 bases). Germline V gene lookup returns CDR1 SGHKS and CDR2 YYEKEE (reference sequence). The germline V and J ends were trimmed by 5 bases and 11 bases, with 20 bases remaining between them. The CDR3 is 14 residues long. CDR3 in amino acids: CASSPRDGGATQHF. The CDR3, as DNA: TGTGCCAGCAGTCCTAGGGACGGAGGGGCGACCCAGCATTTT.

The rearrangement joins TRBV18 to TRBJ1-2, with 7 bases identical to TRBD1. Germline values: CDR1 KGHSH, CDR2 LQKENI. This CDR3 region has 13 residues. J lost 5 bases, V lost 5 bases, and 5 bases had no gene match. For the CDR3, the DNA is TGTGCCAGCTCAGGGACAGACCCTTATGGCTACACCTTC. Translation gives CASSGTDPYGYTF.

This clone is a singleton in its sample. The gene calls are TRBV3-1 (or the pseudogene TRBV3-2) and TRBJ1-3; possible D gene TRBD1, 6 bases. Trimming pared 1 base from V and 3 bases from J, leaving 16 bases between. Germline CDR1 is LGHDT and CDR2 is YNNKEL (reference sequence). The CDR3 has 17 residues. The CDR3 nucleotides read TGTGCCAGCAGCCAAGCACTAACAGGGCTGATTGGAAACACCATATATTTT. This encodes CASSQALTGLIGNTIYF.

The chain joins TRBV19 to TRBJ1-2; no clear D. The CDR3 loop spans 13 amino acids. Trimming took off 3 bases at V and 12 bases at J, with 17 bases between the two ends. CDR1 is LNHDA, CDR2 SQIVND, per germline (reference sequence). CDR3 sequence (DNA): TGTGCCAGTAGTATCTATGGCGGCGGGCCCCACACCTTC. This encodes CASSIYGGGPHTF.

The CDR3 is CASSLVSGGSLKLFF. The CDR3 bases are TGTGCCAGTAGTCTCGTATCCGGGGGAAGTCTAAAACTGTTTTTT. The rearrangement uses TRBV19 and TRBJ1-4; TRBD1 might be the D (5 bases). V lost 5 bases, J lost 10 bases, and 20 bases lay in between. The V gene's germline CDR1 is LNHDA and CDR2 SQIVND (reference sequence). The length of the CDR3 is 15 residues.

The chain combines TRBV7-9 with TRBJ1-2; D may be TRBD1 (6 bases). Germline V gene sequence: CDR1 SEHNR, CDR2 FQNEAQ (reference sequence). V lost 1 base to trimming and J lost 6 bases, with 12 bases between them. This CDR3 contains 14 residues. The CDR3 sequence: CASSLGGGAHGYTF. The CDR3 bases are TGTGCCAGCAGCTTAGGCGGGGGGGCTCATGGCTACACCTTC.

The chain employs TRBV30 and TRBJ2-1; 10 positions agree with TRBD1. Germline assignment: CDR1 GTSNPN and CDR2 SVGIG (reference sequence). This CDR3 spans 15 amino acids. V was clipped by 0 bases and J by 7 bases; unmatched bases: 6. The CDR3 DNA sequence: TGTGCCTGGAGTGTACCGGGACAGGGGTGGAATGAGCAGTTCTTC. Translation: CAWSVPGQGWNEQFF.

This chain uses TRBV5-6 with TRBJ1-1; maybe TRBD1 (5 bases). Trimming left V 4 bases short and J 1 base short, with 11 bases between. CDR1 and CDR2 from the germline V gene are SGHDT and YYEEEE. The CDR3 spans 14 residues. CDR3: CASSGQGKNTEAFF. As DNA, the CDR3 is TGTGCCAGCAGCGGACAAGGGAAGAACACTGAAGCTTTCTTT.

This CDR3 is CASSPPAVNYGYTF. Written as DNA, the CDR3 is TGTGCCAGCTCACCACCGGCAGTTAACTATGGCTACACCTTC. The chain uses TRBV18 and TRBJ1-2; no definite D call. Germline assignment: CDR1 KGHSH and CDR2 LQKENI. The CDR3 is 14 residues long. Between the trimmed V and J ends, which lost 0 bases and 1 base, there was a span of 6 bases.